This T cell receptor (beta chain) was sequenced in a study of blood T cell repertoires in COVID-19. Assay: immunoSEQ multiplex PCR; the TCRdb copy retains only in-frame clones and omits some. The data show about 78,000 clones, around nine tenths seen once. Trimming took 1 base from V and 0 from J, leaving 6 bases between them. Per germline, CDR1 SEHNR and CDR2 FQNEAQ (reference sequence). This CDR3 has 14 residues. Sequencing was done on a sample of peripheral blood. This chain links TRBV7-9 with TRBJ1-1, with a weak D call TRBD1 (6 bases). This TCR was recovered from a man over 45 with active or convalescent COVID-19. CDR3 sequence (DNA): TGTGCCAGCAGCTTAGGACAGGTGAACACTGAAGCTTTCTTT. Translated: CASSLGQVNTEAFF.